Included here is one TCR beta chain sequence, with context. What this receptor recognizes is not known. No base-level quality is on record; no much larger clone is a single base apart. One collaborating source in Seattle enrolled patients while the patients were actively infected and followed the patients over time throughout the course of disease. Collaborating institutions collected whole blood in K2EDTA tubes following their own protocols. For TCRbeta analysis, collaborators shipped samples in one of three forms: frozen whole blood, isolated PBMCs, or DNA extracted from either of those sample types. TCRbeta CDR3 regions were amplified from genomic DNA using the immunoSEQ Assay, a bias-controlled multiplex PCR. Under the source paper's analysis protocol: Nucleated cell counts per sample were estimated from amplification of reference gene primers within the assay. To quantify the absolute abundance of each unique TCRbeta CDR3 rearrangement, sequence reads were collapsed and filtered. For each sample, productive Simpson clonality was calculated by taking the square root of Simpson's diversity index across productive rearrangements. TCRdb obtained this table from immuneACCESS and retained in-frame rearrangements with V and J assigned. These tables miss some clones; where compared with another copy, unresolved V genes account for less than half of the shortfall, and the remainder is unexplained. For V, J and clone size, that table is used; D and trimming come from the DNA. The sample table shows about 250,000 clones, and roughly 85% are seen once. Roughly 4.6% of the sample is held by the ten biggest clonotypes.

This sample is drawn from a study of blood T cell repertoires in COVID-19 (TCRdb year 2020). For the study in its entirety: Samples from collaborators originated in the United States, Italy and Spain and spanned both the acute and convalescent phases of COVID-19. The repertoires were released in a freely available public database meant as a resource for research on the immune response to SARS-CoV-2. The prospective study material was composed of cDNA or gDNA derived from T cells, B-cell-depleted T cells, or PBMCs. The samples were drawn from two sources: the first 160 participants of the ongoing ImmuneRACE study, and 950 to 1,500 subjects contributed by 6 global collaborators. Deeply sampled blood TCRbeta repertoires from subjects exposed to, actively infected with, or recovered from COVID-19 were included in the dataset. Sample metadata almost always included a de-identified subject ID, COVID-19 status, age in years and sex. Where available, HLA class I and class II types were obtained from metadata supplied by the sample provider rather than from assay-based typing. What the study reported, not specific to this receptor: Clinical and demographic metadata were provided uncurated, with the amount varying by source and participant.

Taken from cysteine to phenylalanine, the CDR3 has 15 residues. The retained sequence is limited to the CDR3, 45 bases, with the frame set at the first base. The germline V gene encodes CDR1 SGHAT and CDR2 FQDESV (reference sequence). Trimming removed 6 bases from V and 6 bases from J; the gene matches leave 10 bases unexplained. The specimen was peripheral blood. The TCR was taken from a man over 45 with COVID-19, enrolled during active disease. The chain joins TRBV11-1 to TRBJ2-2; 7 central nucleotides agree with TRBD1. The CDR3: CASSQGTARSGELFF. The DNA sequence follows: TGTGCCAGCAGTCAAGGGACAGCTAGATCCGGGGAGCTGTTTTTT.